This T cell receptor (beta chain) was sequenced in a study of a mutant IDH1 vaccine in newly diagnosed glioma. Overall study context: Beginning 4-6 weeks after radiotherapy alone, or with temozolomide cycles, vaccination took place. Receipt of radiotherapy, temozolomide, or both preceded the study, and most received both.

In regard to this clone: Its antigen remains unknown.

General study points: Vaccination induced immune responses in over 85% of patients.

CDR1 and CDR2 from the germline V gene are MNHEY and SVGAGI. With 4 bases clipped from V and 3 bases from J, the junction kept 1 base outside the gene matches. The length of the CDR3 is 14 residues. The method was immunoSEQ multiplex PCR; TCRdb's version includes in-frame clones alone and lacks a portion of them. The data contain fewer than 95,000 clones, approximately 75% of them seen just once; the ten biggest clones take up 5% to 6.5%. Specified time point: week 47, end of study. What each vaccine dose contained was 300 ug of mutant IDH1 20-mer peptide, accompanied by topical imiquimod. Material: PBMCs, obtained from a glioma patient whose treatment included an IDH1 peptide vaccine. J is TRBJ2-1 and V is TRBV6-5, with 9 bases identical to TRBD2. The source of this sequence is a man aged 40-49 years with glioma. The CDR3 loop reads CASSSTSGYNEQFF. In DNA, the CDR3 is TGTGCCAGCAGTTCGACTAGCGGCTACAATGAGCAGTTCTTC.